The rows below give T cell receptor beta chains drawn from one sample of a study of T cell responses to AZD1222 COVID-19 vaccine. Here immunoSEQ multiplex PCR was the method, and the copy in TCRdb shows in-frame clones only, minus some. The sample has 120,000 or so clones; 75% to 85% are singletons. The source material was peripheral blood, sampled 28 days after the second AZD1222 dose. The source of these receptors is an adult who received the AZD1222 COVID-19 vaccine. CDR3s include the opening cysteine and the closing phenylalanine or tryptophan. The D gene is left open where the match is weak. The size entry is marked missing in some rows and otherwise reads once, few, many or a size class.

TRBV10-1	once	.	TRBJ2-1	TGCGCCAGCAGTGAGTCGACAGAGCCGTACAATGAGCAGTTCTTC	CASSESTEPYNEQFF
TRBV18	.	.	TRBJ1-6	TGTGCCAGCTCACCTAGTAATTCCTATAATTCACCCCTCCACTTT	CASSPSNSYNSPLHF
TRBV27	.	.	TRBJ2-6	TGTGCCAGCAGTTTTGGGCGCTCTGGGGCCAACGTCCTGACTTTC	CASSFGRSGANVLTF
TRBV4-1	.	.	TRBJ1-1	TGCGCCAGCAGCCAAGAAGGGGGGGGCAGGGTCAGGTTAGCTTTCTTT	CASSQEGGGRVRLAFF
TRBV30	.	.	TRBJ2-1	TGTGCCTGGAGTGAGGGCGGGGCCTTAGAGAGTGAGCAGTTCTTC	CAWSEGGALESEQFF
TRBV7-2	.	TRBD1	TRBJ2-2	TGTGCCAGCAGCTATAGGACAGGATCTATGGCCGGGGAGCTGTTTTTT	CASSYRTGSMAGELFF
TRBV4-1	.	.	TRBJ1-6	TGCGCCAGCAGCCAAGATCGGACCCTTCACACCCTCCACTTT	CASSQDRTLHTLHF
TRBV9	many	.	TRBJ1-4	TGTGCCAGCAGCATTAAGTGGGGCGCTAATGAAAAACTGTTTTTT	CASSIKWGANEKLFF
TRBV19	.	.	TRBJ2-1	TGTGCCAGTAGCGGAACAGGGCCTTGGGATGAGCAGTTCTTC	CASSGTGPWDEQFF
TRBV27	.	.	TRBJ2-7	TGTGCCAGCAGTTCCTCCTCCTACGAGCAGTACTTC	CASSSSSYEQYF
TRBV2	once	.	TRBJ1-1	TGTGCCAGCAGTGTACGGGCGAACACTGAAGCTTTCTTT	CASSVRANTEAFF
TRBV29-1	.	.	TRBJ1-2	TGCAGCGCCAGTACGACTTCTGTTGCCTACACCTTC	CSASTTSVAYTF
TRBV10-3	.	.	TRBJ1-2	TGTGCCACCGGCGGCGCTGGCTACACCTTC	CATGGAGYTF
TRBV7-8	.	.	TRBJ1-1	TGTGCCAGCAGCCCTGGGGGGTACACTGAAGCTTTCTTT	CASSPGGYTEAFF
TRBV3-1/TRBV3-2	.	.	TRBJ2-7	TGTGCCAGCAGCCAAGATCGGGCTGTCTACGAGCAGTACTTC	CASSQDRAVYEQYF
TRBV18	.	TRBD1	TRBJ2-7	TGTGCCAGCTCACCGGGGACAGGGGGCTACGAGCAGTACTTC	CASSPGTGGYEQYF
TRBV7-9	.	TRBD1	TRBJ1-1	TGTGCCAGCAGCGCCCCGACAGGGAACGCTTTCTTT	CASSAPTGNAFF
TRBV30	.	TRBD1	TRBJ2-3	TGTGCCTGGAGTCGACAGTCACAGGGGGCAGATACGCAGTATTTT	CAWSRQSQGADTQYF
TRBV7-2	.	.	TRBJ1-1	TGTGCCAGCAGCTTCCGGGTAAGGGGTGAAGCTTTCTTT	CASSFRVRGEAFF
TRBV7-9	.	.	TRBJ1-1	TGTGCCAGCCGCTTTCGGGGCTTGAACACTGAAGCTTTCTTT	CASRFRGLNTEAFF
TRBV12-3/TRBV12-4	.	.	TRBJ1-1	TGTGCCAGCAGTAAGATACGAAACACTGAAGCTTTCTTT	CASSKIRNTEAFF
TRBV10-1	few	.	TRBJ1-1	TGCGCCAGCAGTGGCCAGGGATTCACTGAAGCTTTCTTT	CASSGQGFTEAFF
TRBV4-1	.	.	TRBJ1-1	TGCGCCAGCAGCCGCCGCCCAGCGGGGGAGGCGGGCACTGAAGCTTTCTTT	CASSRRPAGEAGTEAFF
TRBV5-6	.	.	TRBJ2-7	TGTGCCAGCAGCTTATCCTATTCTCAGCGGCACGAGCAGTACTTC	CASSLSYSQRHEQYF
TRBV28	few	.	TRBJ1-5	.	CASTSGVWQPQHF